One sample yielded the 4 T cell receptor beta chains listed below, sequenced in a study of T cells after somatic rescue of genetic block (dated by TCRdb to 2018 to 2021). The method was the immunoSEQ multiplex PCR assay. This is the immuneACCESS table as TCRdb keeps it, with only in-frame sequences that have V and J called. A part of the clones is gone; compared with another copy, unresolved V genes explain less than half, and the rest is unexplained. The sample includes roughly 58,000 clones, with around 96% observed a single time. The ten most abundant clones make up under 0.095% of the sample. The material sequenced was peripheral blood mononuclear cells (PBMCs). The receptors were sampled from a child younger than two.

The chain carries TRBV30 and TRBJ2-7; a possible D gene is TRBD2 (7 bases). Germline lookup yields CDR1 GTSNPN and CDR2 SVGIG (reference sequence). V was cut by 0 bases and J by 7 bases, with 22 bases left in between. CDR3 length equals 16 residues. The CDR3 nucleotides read TGTGCCTGGAGTGTAGGGGGGGGCGTTTACACCCAGGAGCAGTACTTC. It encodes CAWSVGGGVYTQEQYF.

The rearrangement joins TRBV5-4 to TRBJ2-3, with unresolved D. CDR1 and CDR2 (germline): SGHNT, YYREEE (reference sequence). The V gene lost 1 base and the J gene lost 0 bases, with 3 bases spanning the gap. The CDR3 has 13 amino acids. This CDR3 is CASSLTSTDTQYF. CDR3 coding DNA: TGTGCCAGCAGCTTGACTAGCACAGATACGCAGTATTTT.

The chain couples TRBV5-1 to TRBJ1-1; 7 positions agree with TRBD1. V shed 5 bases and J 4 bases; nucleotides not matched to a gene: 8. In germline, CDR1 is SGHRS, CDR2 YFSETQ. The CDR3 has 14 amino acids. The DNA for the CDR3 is TGCGCCAGCAGTCGCGGACAGGAGGCCACTGAAGCTTTCTTT. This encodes CASSRGQEATEAFF.

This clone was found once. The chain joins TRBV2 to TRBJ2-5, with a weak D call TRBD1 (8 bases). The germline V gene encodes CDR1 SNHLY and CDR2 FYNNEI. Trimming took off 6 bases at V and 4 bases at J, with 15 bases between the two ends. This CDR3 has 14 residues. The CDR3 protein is CASRLTGEGETQYF. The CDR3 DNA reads TGTGCCAGCAGGCTGACAGGGGAGGGAGAGACCCAGTACTTC. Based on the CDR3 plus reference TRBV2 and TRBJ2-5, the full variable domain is EPEVTQTPSHQVTQMGQEVILRCVPISNHLYFYWYRQILGQKVEFLVSFYNNEISEKSEIFDDQFSVERPDGSNFTLKIRSTKLEDSAMYFCASRLTGEGETQYFGPGTRLLVL.